This T cell receptor (beta chain) was captured in a study of T cells expressing NK-cell markers. Study at large: Investigators obtained TCR beta repertoires from sorted CD3+CD56+NKG2C+, CD3+CD56+NKG2C- and CD3+CD56-NKG2C+ T cells. Findings and limits, study-wide: Leadership of the CD3+CD56-NKG2C+ fraction also belonged to these clonotypes in four donors.

Remarks on this clonotype: The antigen is not known.

It was by 5'RACE template switching with UMIs that TCR beta cDNA was made. One entry per CDR3 protein, without DNA, is what TCRdb gives after re-calling the 5' RACE reads. The sample includes about 430,000 distinct CDR3 sequences. The V gene's germline CDR1 is MNHEY and CDR2 SMNVEV (reference sequence). This CDR3 is 15 amino acids long. The J gene is TRBJ1-4, the V gene TRBV27; TCRdb lists TRBD1, though no DNA is available to test this call. This sequence originates from a woman between 50 and 59 years old in good health. Sequences were obtained from blood T cells: a sorted CD56 or NKG2C T cell subset, CD4+ or CD8+ T cells, or bulk PBMC T cells (not recorded which). CDR3 in amino acids: CASSGDRGSNEKLFF.